What follows describes a single TCR beta chain. The antigen remains undetermined. Germline loops: CDR1 DFQATT, CDR2 SNEGSKA (reference sequence). The CDR3 is made up of 12 amino acids. Trimming cost V 5 bases and J 0 bases, with 5 bases left between them. This specimen belongs to a study of vaccination and CD4 T cells after COVID-19. Treatment denoted: approximately nine-day PBMC culture with coronavirus spike peptide pools or control peptides (ViraFEST assay). Before the COVID-19 pandemic (2011-2018), CD4+ T cells were obtained from the unexposed donor. After expanding antigen-specific T cells with peptide pools, ViraFEST sequenced their TCRs. The assay that was used to sequence DNA from cultured CD4+ T cells was the Oncomine TCR Beta short-read assay. Cultures of CD4+ T cells served as the source for extracting genomic DNA. TCRdb used MiXCR to reprocess the PCR reads, holding one entry per CDR3 protein. The sample consists of 8,000 to 10,000 distinct CDR3 sequences, about a third of them appearing once.

The specimen was CD4+ T cells from blood, cultured in vitro. The chain employs TRBV20-1 and TRBJ1-3, with unresolved D. The receptor's source is a human donor in good health. The CDR3 here is CSAGPSGNTIYF. The CDR3 nucleotides read TGCAGTGCTGGCCCCTCTGGAAACACCATATATTTT.